The rows below give T cell receptor beta chains drawn from one sample of a study of cytomegalovirus exposure and HLA in healthy donors. Libraries were prepared by immunoSEQ multiplex PCR; TCRdb keeps only in-frame clonotypes and omits some of them. This table holds 120,000 or so clones, 80% found once. Sequenced input: PBMCs. Source of these receptors: a male donor in good health and CMV-seronegative. Each CDR3 is given with its conserved first and last residue. The order of the fields is clone size, D gene, CDR3 length, J gene, V gene, CDR3 DNA, CDR3 protein. A D gene is named only where the DNA matches it firmly. Clone size appears in some rows only: once, few, many, or a class for an expanded clone.

abundance: once
d_gene: TRBD1
len: 17
j_gene: TRBJ2-3
v_gene: TRBV27
CDR3nt: TGTGCCAGCAGTTTTCTCCTGACAGGGTCGGGCACAGATACGCAGTATTTT
CDR3aa: CASSFLLTGSGTDTQYF

abundance: -
d_gene: -
len: 15
j_gene: TRBJ1-5
v_gene: TRBV27
CDR3nt: TGTGCCAGCTCGATAACGGGGTCGCGCAATCAGCCCCAGCATTTT
CDR3aa: CASSITGSRNQPQHF

abundance: -
d_gene: TRBD2
len: 15
j_gene: TRBJ2-1
v_gene: TRBV9
CDR3nt: TGTGCCAGCAGGCGGGGGGATACAATGGCGGGTGAGCAGTTCTTC
CDR3aa: CASRRGDTMAGEQFF

abundance: -
d_gene: TRBD1
len: 14
j_gene: TRBJ1-2
v_gene: TRBV5-1
CDR3nt: TGCGCCAGCAGCTATTTTGACAGGGGGAATGGCTACACCTTC
CDR3aa: CASSYFDRGNGYTF

abundance: -
d_gene: TRBD2
len: 15
j_gene: TRBJ2-7
v_gene: TRBV10-1
CDR3nt: TGCGCCAGCAGTGAGGACGAGGCTAGCGGCTACGAGCAGTACTTC
CDR3aa: CASSEDEASGYEQYF

abundance: once
d_gene: TRBD1
len: 15
j_gene: TRBJ2-1
v_gene: TRBV15
CDR3nt: TGTGCCACCAGCACCGGGACAGGGGGTTTCGATGAGCAGTTCTTC
CDR3aa: CATSTGTGGFDEQFF

abundance: -
d_gene: TRBD1
len: 14
j_gene: TRBJ2-7
v_gene: TRBV18
CDR3nt: TGTGCCAGCTCACCAAGCCAGGGGGAACACGAGCAGTACTTC
CDR3aa: CASSPSQGEHEQYF

abundance: -
d_gene: -
len: 13
j_gene: TRBJ1-1
v_gene: TRBV7-2
CDR3nt: TGTGCCAGCAGCAGAAGGGGGGGCACTGAAGCTTTCTTT
CDR3aa: CASSRRGGTEAFF

abundance: -
d_gene: TRBD1
len: 14
j_gene: TRBJ2-7
v_gene: TRBV6-1
CDR3nt: TGTGCCAGCAGAAAGATGACAGGGGGCTACGAGCAGTACTTC
CDR3aa: CASRKMTGGYEQYF

abundance: -
d_gene: TRBD1
len: 13
j_gene: TRBJ2-7
v_gene: TRBV7-8
CDR3nt: TGTGCCAGCAGTCGACAGGGCGTGGGTGAGCAGTACTTC
CDR3aa: CASSRQGVGEQYF

abundance: -
d_gene: -
len: 15
j_gene: TRBJ1-1
v_gene: TRBV9
CDR3nt: TGTGCCAGCAGCGTAGGAGGGGGGGGGCTCACTGAAGCTTTCTTT
CDR3aa: CASSVGGGGLTEAFF

abundance: few
d_gene: -
len: 11
j_gene: TRBJ1-1
v_gene: TRBV4-1
CDR3nt: TGCGCCAGCAGAAAGGACAGCCAAGCTTTCTTT
CDR3aa: CASRKDSQAFF

abundance: -
d_gene: TRBD1
len: 14
j_gene: TRBJ1-1
v_gene: TRBV27
CDR3nt: TGTGCCAGCGCTTGGACAGGGGGCTTCACTGAAGCTTTCTTT
CDR3aa: CASAWTGGFTEAFF

abundance: -
d_gene: TRBD1
len: 15
j_gene: TRBJ2-3
v_gene: TRBV11-2
CDR3nt: TGTGCCAGCAGTCGACAGGGGGACCTCACAGATACGCAGTATTTT
CDR3aa: CASSRQGDLTDTQYF

abundance: -
d_gene: -
len: 13
j_gene: TRBJ2-7
v_gene: TRBV28
CDR3nt: TGTGCCAGCAGGACCAGGGGGGCCCTTGAGCAGTACTTC
CDR3aa: CASRTRGALEQYF

abundance: -
d_gene: -
len: 12
j_gene: TRBJ2-7
v_gene: TRBV10-3
CDR3nt: TGTGCCACCTCGGACAACTCCTACGAGCAGTACTTC
CDR3aa: CATSDNSYEQYF

abundance: few
d_gene: TRBD1
len: 14
j_gene: TRBJ2-5
v_gene: TRBV5-4
CDR3nt: TGTGCCAGCAGATCGGGACAGCTAAGGGAGACCCAGTACTTC
CDR3aa: CASRSGQLRETQYF

abundance: once
d_gene: -
len: 13
j_gene: TRBJ1-1
v_gene: TRBV4-1
CDR3nt: TGCGCCAGCAGCCAGGGGACTTATCCTGAAGCTTTCTTT
CDR3aa: CASSQGTYPEAFF

abundance: -
d_gene: -
len: 15
j_gene: TRBJ2-1
v_gene: TRBV14
CDR3nt: TGTGCCAGCAGCCACGGGACACACTCCTACAATGAGCAGTTCTTC
CDR3aa: CASSHGTHSYNEQFF

abundance: -
d_gene: -
len: 11
j_gene: TRBJ2-6
v_gene: TRBV27
CDR3nt: TGTGCCAGTAGGGGTGCCAACGTCCTGACTTTC
CDR3aa: CASRGANVLTF

abundance: -
d_gene: TRBD2
len: 17
j_gene: TRBJ2-3
v_gene: TRBV7-3
CDR3nt: TGTGCCAGCAGCTTAGGCCAGACTAGCGGGGGCACAGATACGCAGTATTTT
CDR3aa: CASSLGQTSGGTDTQYF

abundance: -
d_gene: -
len: 15
j_gene: TRBJ1-2
v_gene: TRBV6-4
CDR3nt: TGTGCCAGCAGTGACTCGACAGAAGCTAACTATGGCTACACCTTC
CDR3aa: CASSDSTEANYGYTF

abundance: -
d_gene: TRBD1
len: 14
j_gene: TRBJ1-5
v_gene: TRBV6-5
CDR3nt: TGTGCCAGCAGTTCGGACAGGGGAAATCAGCCCCAGCATTTT
CDR3aa: CASSSDRGNQPQHF

abundance: -
d_gene: TRBD1
len: 15
j_gene: TRBJ2-7
v_gene: TRBV5-1
CDR3nt: TGCGCCAGCAGCTTGGCAGAGGCAGGGGGCTACGAGCAGTACTTC
CDR3aa: CASSLAEAGGYEQYF

abundance: -
d_gene: -
len: 14
j_gene: TRBJ1-3
v_gene: TRBV10-1
CDR3nt: TGCGCCAGCAGTCGACAGAAACTTGGAAACACCATATATTTT
CDR3aa: CASSRQKLGNTIYF

abundance: few
d_gene: -
len: 12
j_gene: TRBJ2-7
v_gene: TRBV6-5
CDR3nt: TGTGCCAGCAGTTCCGGCGGGCCCCCGGGGTACTTC
CDR3aa: CASSSGGPPGYF

abundance: -
d_gene: -
len: 14
j_gene: TRBJ2-4
v_gene: TRBV5-1
CDR3nt: TGCGCCAGCAGCTTGGGGCGGACAGAAGGCATTCAGTACTTC
CDR3aa: CASSLGRTEGIQYF

abundance: once
d_gene: -
len: 18
j_gene: TRBJ2-2
v_gene: TRBV4-1
CDR3nt: TGCGCCAGCAGCCAAGCCCTAGCGAGTTCGGGATTTCACGGGGAGCTGTTTTTT
CDR3aa: CASSQALASSGFHGELFF

abundance: -
d_gene: TRBD2
len: 15
j_gene: TRBJ2-7
v_gene: TRBV27
CDR3nt: TGTGCCAGCAGGGTGGGACTAGCGGGGACCTACGAGCAGTACTTC
CDR3aa: CASRVGLAGTYEQYF

abundance: -
d_gene: -
len: 15
j_gene: TRBJ2-2
v_gene: TRBV7-2
CDR3nt: TGTGCCAGCAGCAATCAGGGGAGCGGAGCCGGGGAGCTGTTTTTT
CDR3aa: CASSNQGSGAGELFF

abundance: -
d_gene: -
len: 15
j_gene: TRBJ2-7
v_gene: TRBV11-2
CDR3nt: TGTGCCAGCAGCTTTAGAGTAGACTATACCCGAGGGCAGTACTTC
CDR3aa: CASSFRVDYTRGQYF

abundance: once
d_gene: -
len: 13
j_gene: TRBJ1-1
v_gene: TRBV6-6
CDR3nt: TGTGCCAGCACTAACTATATGAACACTGAAGCTTTCTTT
CDR3aa: CASTNYMNTEAFF

abundance: -
d_gene: TRBD2
len: 15
j_gene: TRBJ2-3
v_gene: TRBV9
CDR3nt: TGTGCCAGCTCAATAGCGGGGGTATACACAGATACGCAGTATTTT
CDR3aa: CASSIAGVYTDTQYF

abundance: -
d_gene: TRBD1
len: 17
j_gene: TRBJ2-7
v_gene: TRBV5-1
CDR3nt: TGCGCCAGCAGCCACATGAGTGTGACAGGGCTTTCCTACGAGCAGTACTTC
CDR3aa: CASSHMSVTGLSYEQYF

abundance: -
d_gene: -
len: 14
j_gene: TRBJ1-1
v_gene: TRBV30
CDR3nt: TGTGCCTGGAGTAGGGGCGGTGAGGACACTGAAGCTTTCTTT
CDR3aa: CAWSRGGEDTEAFF

abundance: once
d_gene: -
len: 17
j_gene: TRBJ2-6
v_gene: TRBV5-6
CDR3nt: TGTGCCAGCAGCGGAGGGGGGGGTCTCTCTGGGGCCAACGGCCTGACTTTC
CDR3aa: CASSGGGGLSGANGLTF

abundance: -
d_gene: -
len: 17
j_gene: TRBJ1-5
v_gene: TRBV30
CDR3nt: TGTGCCTGGAGTGATGGGGACAAGACCTTTAGCAATCAGCCCCAGCATTTT
CDR3aa: CAWSDGDKTFSNQPQHF

abundance: -
d_gene: -
len: 13
j_gene: TRBJ1-1
v_gene: TRBV6-5
CDR3nt: TGTGCCAGCAGTCTGGTTTCGGACACTGAAGCTTTCTTT
CDR3aa: CASSLVSDTEAFF

abundance: -
d_gene: -
len: 15
j_gene: TRBJ2-3
v_gene: TRBV10-3
CDR3nt: TGTGCCATCAGTCTCTTGGCCCTGGCGGAGGGCACGCAGTATTTT
CDR3aa: CAISLLALAEGTQYF

abundance: -
d_gene: -
len: 13
j_gene: TRBJ2-5
v_gene: TRBV6-5
CDR3nt: TGTGCCAGCAGTGAAATCCCCCAGGAGACCCAGTACTTC
CDR3aa: CASSEIPQETQYF